This is a list of T cell receptor beta chains from one sample in a study of T cells in Graves' hyperthyroidism and ophthalmopathy. TCRdb reprocessed the multiplex PCR reads via MiXCR and lists one record per CDR3 protein. The table includes roughly 250,000 distinct CDR3 sequences, roughly 15% detected once. Sequenced material: blood. These receptor sequences come from a woman aged 40 to 50 with Graves' hyperthyroidism that later progressed to Graves' ophthalmopathy. The CDR3 runs from the conserved cysteine through the conserved F or W. Fields, in order: D gene, J gene, V gene, clone size, CDR3 length, CDR3 DNA, CDR3 protein. A D gene is named only where the DNA matches it firmly. Clone size is stated in some rows and not others, as once, few, many or a class when expanded.

TRBD2,TRBJ2-1,TRBV9,few,16,TGTGCCAGCAGCGCGTACGGGGGACTAGCGGGACGGGAGCAGTTCTTC,CASSAYGGLAGREQFF
TRBD1,TRBJ2-5,TRBV7-9,many,16,TGTGCCAGCAGCCTCATTGGGACAGGGTTTCAGGAGACCCAGTACTTC,CASSLIGTGFQETQYF
TRBD1,TRBJ2-3,TRBV7-3,many,16,TGTGCCAGCAGCTTAATGGGACAGGGAAGCACAGATACGCAGTATTTT,CASSLMGQGSTDTQYF
-,TRBJ2-1,TRBV5-6,-,12,TGTGCCAGCAGCTTGTTGGGTTATGAGCAGTTCTTC,CASSLLGYEQFF
TRBD1,TRBJ2-3,TRBV6-5,-,16,TGTGCCAGCAGTTACCTCCGGGACAGGGCCCCAGATACGCAGTATTTT,CASSYLRDRAPDTQYF
-,TRBJ2-1,TRBV28,many,15,TGTGCCAGCAGTCCGCTGGCAGAGTCCTACAATGAGCAGTTCTTC,CASSPLAESYNEQFF
TRBD2,TRBJ2-3,TRBV7-2,many,17,TGTGCCAGCAGCTTAGTTAGTGGGAGGACTAGGTCAGATACGCAGTATTTT,CASSLVSGRTRSDTQYF
-,TRBJ1-1,TRBV20-1,few,16,TGCAGTGCGGAAGAGGGGTATCCGCTCATGAACACTGAAGCTTTCTTT,CSAEEGYPLMNTEAFF
-,TRBJ2-7,TRBV28,many,12,TGTGCCAGCAGTTTCCCGCTGAGGGAGCAGTACTTC,CASSFPLREQYF
-,TRBJ2-2,TRBV6-1,many,12,TGTGCTTCCTGGACGAACACCGGGGAGCTGTTTTTT,CASWTNTGELFF
-,TRBJ2-1,TRBV20-1,many,15,TGCAGTGCCCCCGGGACTCCCGCCTCCTACAATGAGCAGTTCTTC,CSAPGTPASYNEQFF
-,TRBJ1-1,TRBV12-3/TRBV12-4,-,17,TGTGCCAGCAGTTTAGGGGGGGGGAGGGGAGGATCCACTGAAGCTTTCTTT,CASSLGGGRGGSTEAFF
TRBD1,TRBJ2-7,TRBV5-5,many,16,TGTGCCAGCAGCTTGGAGTGGCAGGGGGCCTCCTACGAGCAGTACTTC,CASSLEWQGASYEQYF
-,TRBJ2-7,TRBV4-1,-,14,TGCGCCAGCAGCCCCGGACGGCACTCCTACGAGCAGTACTTC,CASSPGRHSYEQYF
-,TRBJ1-5,TRBV19,-,15,TGTGCCAGTAGATACAGACCTTATAGCAATCAGCCCCAGCATTTT,CASRYRPYSNQPQHF
-,TRBJ1-3,TRBV20-1,few,14,TGCAGTGCTGAGAGCGGGAGTACGGGAAACACCATATATTTT,CSAESGSTGNTIYF
TRBD2,TRBJ2-7,TRBV28,-,19,TGTGCCAGCAGTTCCTCCGCGGCTAGCGGGAGATCTGTGTGGTACGAGCAGTACTTC,CASSSSAASGRSVWYEQYF
-,TRBJ1-4,TRBV19,-,15,TGTGCCAGTAGTACTCGCAGGGCTACTAATGAAAAACTGTTTTTT,CASSTRRATNEKLFF
-,TRBJ1-1,TRBV6-1,few,13,TGTGCCAGCAGTGAAAGGGGACACACTGAAGCTTTCTTT,CASSERGHTEAFF
TRBD1,TRBJ2-1,TRBV18,many,15,TGTGCCAGCTCTCTCCGGGACAGGGGGTACAATGAGCAGTTCTTC,CASSLRDRGYNEQFF
-,TRBJ1-3,TRBV6-5,many,13,TGTGCCAGCAGTTACTCTGAGGGGCACACCATATATTTT,CASSYSEGHTIYF
-,TRBJ2-5,TRBV11-2,many,13,TGTGCCAGCAGCCGAAGGTACCAAGAGACCCAGTACTTC,CASSRRYQETQYF
-,TRBJ2-1,TRBV7-9,many,13,TGTGCCAGCAGCTTTATCTGGAGCAATGAGCAGTTCTTC,CASSFIWSNEQFF
-,TRBJ1-2,TRBV9,many,13,TGTGCCAGCAGCGTTGGTACGTCCGATGGCTACACCTTC,CASSVGTSDGYTF
-,TRBJ2-1,TRBV7-9,-,18,TGTGCCAGCAGCTCCCCCGGGACTCCCCTTAGCTCCTACAATGAGCAGTTCTTC,CASSSPGTPLSSYNEQFF
-,TRBJ2-7,TRBV24-1,many,15,TGTGCCACCAGTGATCGACGGAAAGGGTATGACGAGCAGTACTTC,CATSDRRKGYDEQYF
TRBD1,TRBJ2-1,TRBV2,many,15,TGTGCCAGCAGTGACCCAGGGGGCGGGTACAATGAGCAGTTCTTC,CASSDPGGGYNEQFF
-,TRBJ1-6,TRBV3-1,many,17,TGTGCCAGCAGCGCGACCATGGCAGGACTATTGAATTCACCCCTCCACTTT,CASSATMAGLLNSPLHF
-,TRBJ2-5,TRBV30,many,12,TGTGCCTGGAGCCGGACAGAAAGCACCCAGTACTTC,CAWSRTESTQYF
TRBD1,TRBJ2-7,TRBV7-9,many,14,TGTGCCAGCAGCTTAGGACAGGGGGCTGACGAGCAGTACTTC,CASSLGQGADEQYF
TRBD1,TRBJ2-1,TRBV12-3/TRBV12-4,many,15,TGTGCCAGCATTTCCGGGACAGGACCCTACAATGAGCAGTTCTTC,CASISGTGPYNEQFF
TRBD1,TRBJ1-3,TRBV2,many,14,TGTGCCAGCAGTAAAACAGGGGCTGGAAACACCATATATTTT,CASSKTGAGNTIYF
TRBD1,TRBJ2-7,TRBV20-1,many,14,TGCAGTGCTGGACCGGGACAGGGCAGCTACGAGCAGTACTTC,CSAGPGQGSYEQYF
TRBD2,TRBJ2-7,TRBV5-6,-,16,TGTGCCAGCAGCTTGGGATGGGCTAGCGGGTCCTACGAGCAGTACTTC,CASSLGWASGSYEQYF
-,TRBJ1-5,TRBV28,many,15,TGTGCCAGCAGACCTGGCTGGGGGACCAATCAGCCCCAGCATTTT,CASRPGWGTNQPQHF
-,TRBJ2-1,TRBV11-2,many,12,TGTGCCAGCAGCCCAAGGGACGATGAGCAGTTCTTC,CASSPRDDEQFF
-,TRBJ1-2,TRBV29-1,many,14,TGCAGCGTTGTTGGGGGTCCCACTAACTATGGCTACACCTTC,CSVVGGPTNYGYTF
-,TRBJ1-5,TRBV20-1,few,11,TGCAGTGCGACGGAAGGGGTTGGGCAGCATTTT,CSATEGVGQHF
TRBD1,TRBJ1-1,TRBV5-1,many,14,TGCGCCAGCAGCTATGCAGGGGGCTGGACTGAAGCTTTCTTT,CASSYAGGWTEAFF
TRBD2,TRBJ2-7,TRBV28,many,14,TGTGCCACAAAAGCCACGCTAGCGGCTTACGAGCAGTACTTC,CATKATLAAYEQYF
TRBD2,TRBJ2-2,TRBV11-2,many,17,TGTGCCAGCAGCTTTCCGGGACTAGCGGAGGGAACCGGGGAGCTGTTTTTT,CASSFPGLAEGTGELFF
-,TRBJ2-5,TRBV7-9,few,14,TGTGCCAGCAGCGCCGTAAGCAGGGAGGAGACCCAGTACTTC,CASSAVSREETQYF
TRBD2,TRBJ2-3,TRBV5-1,many,14,TGCGCCAGCCGGACTAGTGGGGTTCTAGATACGCAGTATTTT,CASRTSGVLDTQYF
TRBD1,TRBJ1-4,TRBV11-2,many,13,TGTGCCAGCGGGGGACAGGGGTATGAAAAACTGTTTTTT,CASGGQGYEKLFF
-,TRBJ2-5,TRBV5-1,many,16,TGCGCCAGCAGCCACGGCGGGTCAGCCCTCCAAGAGACCCAGTACTTC,CASSHGGSALQETQYF
TRBD2,TRBJ2-1,TRBV6-2/TRBV6-3,many,17,TGTGCCAGCACCCCCCTGGGACTAGCGGACTACTACAATGAGCAGTTCTTC,CASTPLGLADYYNEQFF
-,TRBJ2-5,TRBV7-9,-,14,TGTGCCAGCAGCTTACAAGGGGGAGAAGAGACCCAGTACTTC,CASSLQGGEETQYF
TRBD1,TRBJ2-1,TRBV2,many,15,TGTGCCAGCAGGCTCGGACAGGGGGTTGTAAATGAGCAGTTCTTC,CASRLGQGVVNEQFF
-,TRBJ2-2,TRBV24-1,many,16,TGTGCCACCAGTGATAGAGACATCGCGAACACCGGGGAGCTGTTTTTT,CATSDRDIANTGELFF
-,TRBJ2-5,TRBV18,many,14,TGTGCCAGCTCACCACCGCCCCGGGAAGAGACCCAGTACTTC,CASSPPPREETQYF
TRBD2,TRBJ2-7,TRBV5-1,many,17,TGCGCCAGCAGCTTGGGGTACGGCGGGAGCATCTCCTACGAGCAGTACTTC,CASSLGYGGSISYEQYF
-,TRBJ1-5,TRBV2,many,12,TGTGCCAGCAGTGGCTATGGAGAGCCCCAGCATTTT,CASSGYGEPQHF
TRBD2,TRBJ2-7,TRBV28,-,15,TGTGCCAGCAGTTTTTTGGGGACTAGCGGGACCGAGCAGTACTTC,CASSFLGTSGTEQYF
-,TRBJ2-2,TRBV27,-,13,TGTGCCAGCAGAAGGACGAACACCGGGGAGCTGTTTTTT,CASRRTNTGELFF
TRBD2,TRBJ2-7,TRBV28,many,15,TGTGCCAGCAGTTTCTCCTCTAGCGGCCACTACGAGCAGTACTTC,CASSFSSSGHYEQYF